This T cell receptor beta chain is drawn from a study of cytomegalovirus exposure and HLA in healthy donors (dated by TCRdb to between 2016 and 2019). At the level of the whole study: According to a later analysis, the 120 or so validation repertoires were produced on the same platform as the 666 repertoires of the first cohort. The study combined high-throughput TCR immunosequencing, statistical association of individual TCRs with disease status, and machine learning to predict cytomegalovirus infection status. Besides the first cohort of 550 to 750 subjects, a separate validation cohort made up of 120 or so different subjects was used. The aim of the study was to test whether cataloging public T cell receptors could identify signatures of past pathogen exposure. The research as a whole found: All 120 or so repertoires were used to score co-occurrence in the validation cohort in a later analysis, because that analysis had no HLA typing for the cohort. The authors suggested that the approach could potentially be generalized to other disease states and immunological phenotypes. A total of roughly 160 TCR beta chains were listed by the study as associated with cytomegalovirus. In vitro tests confirmed that a few of the cytomegalovirus-associated TCR beta chains recognize cytomegalovirus antigens. In a later analysis, TCRs clustered in the first cohort were found to also tend to co-occur in the 100 to 150 validation repertoires, with approximately 93% of cluster scores above 0. In both the original and validation cohorts, the classifier was reported to diagnose cytomegalovirus status with high specificity and sensitivity. While some public TCRs were present in many individuals, most TCR sequences turned up only very rarely across donors.

Separate from the roughly 660-subject first cohort, the validation cohort of roughly 120 subjects was the group to which the donors belonged. Library construction relied on the immunoSEQ multiplex PCR assay. In the paper's pipeline: To diagnose cytomegalovirus status from the catalog of TCR beta chain sequences, a statistical classification framework was built. This is the immuneACCESS table as TCRdb keeps it, with only in-frame sequences that have V and J called. A part of the clones is gone; compared with another copy, unresolved V genes explain less than half, and the rest is unexplained. V and J calls and clone size are copied from that table; D and trimming were computed from the DNA. Counted in this sample were about 250,000 clones; roughly nine tenths of them appeared once. The ten largest make up about 12% of the sample. Regarding this clone: Which antigen it targets is not known. No base-level quality is on record; no much larger clone is a single base apart.

Taken from cysteine to phenylalanine, the CDR3 has 15 residues. Just the 45-base CDR3 DNA is kept, in frame starting at base 1. From a lookup of the germline V gene, CDR1 and CDR2 are SGHTA and FQGTGA. The trim is 1 base for V and 2 bases for J, with a gap of 11 bases between the germline ends. Here the chain combines TRBV7-3 and TRBJ1-1; a confident D gene designation cannot be given. The TCR sequence derives from a man younger than 30 in good health and CMV-seropositive. What was sequenced was PBMCs. The DNA sequence follows: TGTGCCAGCAGCTTAAGACGGAAGACTAACACTGAAGCTTTCTTT. It translates to CASSLRRKTNTEAFF.